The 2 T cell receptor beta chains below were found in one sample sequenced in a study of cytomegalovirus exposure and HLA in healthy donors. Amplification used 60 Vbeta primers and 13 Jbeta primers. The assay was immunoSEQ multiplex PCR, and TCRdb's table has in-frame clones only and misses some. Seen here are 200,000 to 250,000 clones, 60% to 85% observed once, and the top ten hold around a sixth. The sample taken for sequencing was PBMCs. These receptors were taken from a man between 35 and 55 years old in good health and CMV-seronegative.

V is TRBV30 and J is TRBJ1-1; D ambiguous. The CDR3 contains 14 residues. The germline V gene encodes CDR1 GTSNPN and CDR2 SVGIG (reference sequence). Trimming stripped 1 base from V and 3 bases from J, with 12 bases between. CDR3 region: CAWSGSRTDTEAFF. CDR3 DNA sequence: TGTGCCTGGAGTGGGTCTCGGACTGACACTGAAGCTTTCTTT. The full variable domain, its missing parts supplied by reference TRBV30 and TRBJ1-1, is SQTIHQWPATLVQPVGSPLSLECTVEGTSNPNLYWYRQAAGRGLQLLFYSVGIGQISSEVPQNLSASRPQDRQFILSSKKLLLSDSGFYLCAWSGSRTDTEAFFGQGTRLTVV.

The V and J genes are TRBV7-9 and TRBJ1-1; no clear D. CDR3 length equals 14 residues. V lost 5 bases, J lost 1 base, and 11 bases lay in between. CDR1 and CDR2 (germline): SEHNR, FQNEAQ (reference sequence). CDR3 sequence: CASSPAGQNTEAFF. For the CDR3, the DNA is TGTGCCAGCAGCCCGGCGGGTCAGAACACTGAAGCTTTCTTT.